This T cell receptor beta chain stems from a study of PD-1 blockade in classical Hodgkin lymphoma. No patient escaped relapse after autologous stem cell transplantation, and brentuximab vedotin exposure varied. Reported best responses ranged across complete response, partial response or progressive disease. Only in-frame clones appear in the TCRdb table, and some are missing; sequencing was by immunoSEQ multiplex PCR. The sample yields over 50,000 clones, 81% seen once. CDR3 length: 18 amino acids. The germline V and J ends were trimmed by 0 bases and 6 bases, with 21 bases remaining between them. Germline lookup yields CDR1 MGHRA and CDR2 YSYEKL.

Sequenced material: peripheral blood mononuclear cells (PBMCs), taken at baseline. The J gene is TRBJ1-5, the V gene TRBV4-1; D gene unclear. The receptor was derived from a human donor with classical Hodgkin lymphoma. The CDR3 sequence: CASSQEARHPGGRQPQHF. The CDR3 bases are TGCGCCAGCAGCCAAGAGGCAAGACACCCCGGAGGGCGTCAGCCCCAGCATTTT.